This T cell receptor (beta chain) was profiled in a study of blood T cells in healthy people across ages (dated by TCRdb to between 2015 and 2017). Regarding the complete study: In model experiments, template switching captured about one uniquely barcoded TCR beta cDNA molecule for every two T cells. Four age groups were formed from the donors: young (average roughly 16 years), middle-aged (approximately 40), aged (roughly 58) and long-lived (approximately 78). Using the same blood draw, the study looked at two additional independent replicas of 1 million unique cDNA reads for two donors, one aged 18 to 30 and the other aged 80 or older. To avoid experimental bias, donors of different ages were distributed randomly across sequencing lanes. To track age-related changes in TCR beta repertoire diversity, the study relied on deep sequencing normalized with unique cDNA molecular identifiers.

Points the paper makes about the study in general: Estimates of total diversity based on one million sequenced T cells were considered lower bounds and underestimates. Compared with the aged group, the long-lived group had more naive CD4+ T cells, fewer expanded clones and increased TCR diversity, a pattern suggesting age selection. The percentage of naive T cells measured by flow cytometry correlated strongly with observed TCR beta diversity. As age increased, observed TCR beta diversity per million T cells dropped in a roughly linear way, and a significant reduction was already evident by age about 36. The CMV infection status of donors was not known, potentially confounding age-related changes in expanded clonotypes. Since profiling was done on bulk unsorted PBMCs, naive and antigen-experienced compartments could not be conclusively compared.

Donors were 39 systemically healthy Caucasian individuals from Russia aged roughly 6 to 100 years. Each donor gave about 11 milliliters of peripheral blood, drawn into EDTA-treated Vacutainer tubes. Ficoll-Paque density-gradient centrifugation was used to isolate PBMCs, with at least 7 million per sample. Total RNA was extracted from PBMCs with Trizol reagent, with at least 6 micrograms obtained per sample. The percentages of naive CD45RAhigh/CD27high T cells were determined by flow cytometry on a PBMC aliquot from every donor. Inclusive of the bounding cysteine and phenylalanine, the CDR3 is 15 residues long. The kept DNA is CDR3 alone, 45 bases in frame from the first base. Per the germline V gene (reference sequence), DFQATT is the CDR1 and SNEGSKA is the CDR2. The germline V end is reduced by 6 bases and the J end by 2 bases; junction bases left unmatched: 7. Library generation was performed with 5' RACE. The reads were generated on an Illumina HiSeq 2500. A second about 7 to 11 cycle PCR used a sample-barcoded 5' primer and a J-beta primer mix. Each TCR beta cDNA molecule received a unique molecular identifier from a template-switch 5' adaptor carrying 12 random nucleotides. Each sample yielded at least 3 million CDR3-containing paired-end reads. First-strand cDNA synthesis was performed from all RNA using the Mint cDNA synthesis kit, with priming by a TRBC-specific oligonucleotide. All cDNA was treated with uracil-DNA glycosylase and then went through a first 18-cycle PCR with the universal primers M1SS and BC2_uni_R. Per the authors' processing: For normalization, 1 million high-quality reads, each with a distinct molecular identifier, were randomly selected from each sample. Instead of being binned into consensus sequences, reads with shared molecular identifiers were discarded. MiTCR, with a Q25 quality threshold and the strictest error-elimination algorithm, was used for CDR3 identification, clonotype clustering and error correction. A nonparametric unseen species model using Euler transformation provided a lower-bound estimate of total TCR beta diversity. Using fastp at Q25 and MiXCR, TCRdb reprocessed the public reads and kept productive beta chains. Rows are unified per CDR3 protein, each entry keeping the most common DNA and genes. The V and J calls reflect TCRdb's pipeline rather than the authors' work. Across this sample there are more than 800,000 distinct CDR3 sequences, with 45% seen only once. The ten largest make up 18% of the sample.

A remark on this clonotype: Its target antigen remains unknown. No qualities accompany the bases; no much larger clone lies one base away.

This receptor chain uses TRBV20-1 and TRBJ1-5, with 10 central nucleotides matching TRBD1. The sequenced sample was blood. This clonotype was sampled from an older woman in good health. The DNA sequence reads TGCAGTGCCGGGACAGGGGTCTATGGCAATCAGCCCCAGCATTTT. It codes for CSAGTGVYGNQPQHF.